These 12 T cell receptor beta chains originate from one sample sequenced in a study of blood T cell repertoires in COVID-19. Profiling relied on immunoSEQ multiplex PCR, and the TCRdb table lists in-frame clones only, not all of them. The sample gives roughly 150,000 clones, around 81% of which show up once; roughly a tenth is in the top ten. Specimen: peripheral blood. The receptors originated from a man between 65 and 85 years old with active or convalescent COVID-19.

The chain links TRBV6-1 to TRBJ1-2; D is uncertain. V lost 3 bases to trimming and J lost 8 bases, with 16 bases between them. CDR1 and CDR2 from the germline V gene are MNHNS and SASEGT. This CDR3 is 14 amino acids long. DNA for the CDR3: TGTGCCAGCAGTGACAAACTCCGGAGCGGGGGCTACACCTTC. Its translation is CASSDKLRSGGYTF.

The V and J genes are TRBV28 and TRBJ2-7; maybe TRBD2 (5 bases). CDR1 and CDR2 from the germline V gene are MDHEN and SYDVKM. Trimming shortened V by 7 bases and J by 3 bases, and 16 bases separated the two germline ends. CDR3 length equals 14 residues. CDR3 residues: CASTLAPAVYEQYF. The CDR3 DNA reads TGTGCCAGCACCTTAGCGCCCGCGGTCTACGAGCAGTACTTC. The complete variable domain, with remaining parts taken from reference TRBV28 and TRBJ2-7, reads DVKVTQSSRYLVKRTGEKVFLECVQDMDHENMFWYRQDPGLGLRLIYFSYDVKMKEKGDIPEGYSVSREKKERFSLILESASTNQTSMYLCASTLAPAVYEQYFGPGTRLTVT.

V is TRBV7-9 and J is TRBJ1-3; 8 bases are shared with TRBD1. The V gene end was trimmed by 5 bases and the J gene end by 4 bases; junction bases not matched to a gene: 4. This CDR3 is built from 14 residues. Looked up from germline, CDR1 is SEHNR and CDR2 is FQNEAQ (reference sequence). CDR3 bases: TGTGCCAGCAGCGACAGGGGACGGGGAAACACCATATATTTT. The encoded protein is CASSDRGRGNTIYF.

This clone was seen a few times. This chain connects TRBV19 to TRBJ1-4; D unresolved. V lost 7 bases and J lost 7, with 13 bases in between. Germline V gene sequence: CDR1 LNHDA, CDR2 SQIVND (reference sequence). The CDR3 sequence is 13 residues long. CDR3 amino acids: CASMENGSEKLFF. CDR3 coding DNA: TGTGCCAGTATGGAGAATGGGAGTGAAAAACTGTTTTTT.

V gene TRBV7-8 combines with J gene TRBJ2-7, with D possibly TRBD1 on 6 matching bases. V was shortened by 2 bases and J by 7 bases, with 12 bases between the two germline ends. CDR3 length equals 13 residues. Germline CDR1 and CDR2: SGHVS and FQNEAQ. CDR3 in amino acids: CASSLQGTGEQYF. CDR3 nucleotide sequence: TGTGCCAGCAGCTTACAGGGGACGGGTGAGCAGTACTTC.

The V and J genes are TRBV5-1 and TRBJ1-3; 9 bases align to TRBD1. V lost 4 bases to trimming and J lost 0 bases; unmatched junction nucleotides: 11. The CDR3 is 18 residues long. CDR1 SGHRS and CDR2 YFSETQ come from the germline V gene. CDR3 protein: CASSADATGGFSGNTIYF. CDR3 nucleotides: TGCGCCAGCAGCGCGGATGCGACAGGGGGTTTCTCTGGAAACACCATATATTTT. Using reference TRBV5-1 and TRBJ1-3 for the parts outside the CDR3, the full variable domain is KAGVTQTPRYLIKTRGQQVTLSCSPISGHRSVSWYQQTPGQGLQFLFEYFSETQRNKGNFPGRFSGRQFSNSRSEMNVSTLELGDSALYLCASSADATGGFSGNTIYFGEGSWLTVV.

The genes are TRBV11-2 and TRBJ2-3; 11 bases align to TRBD2. This CDR3 region has 17 residues. Germline V gives CDR1 SGHAT, CDR2 FQNNGV. V was clipped by 1 base and J by 3 bases; unmatched bases: 6. CDR3 sequence: CASSLAPTSGKTDTQYF. The CDR3 nucleotides are TGTGCCAGCAGCTTAGCCCCGACTAGCGGGAAGACAGATACGCAGTATTTT.

With respect to this clone: Since no conserved phenylalanine or tryptophan closes the CDR3, a read error is the likely cause. The limits of the CDR3 on the DNA are not certain, so only TCRdb's listed CDR3 is given. The genes are TRBV4-1 and TRBJ1-2. Germline CDR1 and CDR2: MGHRA and YSYEKL. The CDR3 length equals 8 residues, ends included. CDR3 residues: CASSPYER.

J is TRBJ2-5 and V is TRBV6-5; 7 bases are a match to TRBD1. Germline CDR1 reads MNHEY; CDR2 reads SVGAGI. The CDR3 length is 14 residues. Trimming took 6 bases from V and 5 from J; bases not matched to a gene: 9. CDR3 loop: CASRLGGYRETQYF. The CDR3, as DNA: TGTGCCAGCAGACTAGGGGGCTATCGGGAGACCCAGTACTTC.

This chain connects TRBV7-9 to TRBJ2-2, with D possibly being TRBD2 (6 bases). V was pared by 2 bases and J by 0 bases, with 7 bases between. The CDR3 has 15 amino acids. Germline CDR1 SEHNR, CDR2 FQNEAQ (reference sequence). The CDR3 DNA reads as TGTGCCAGCAGCTTAATAGCGGCGAACACCGGGGAGCTGTTTTTT. Its protein is CASSLIAANTGELFF.

The rearrangement joins TRBV20-1 to TRBJ1-2; unclear D gene. Germline CDR1 DFQATT, CDR2 SNEGSKA (reference sequence). The CDR3 is 11 residues long. V was cut by 4 bases and J by 7 bases, with 10 bases left in between. The CDR3 is CSANMYGGYTF. The CDR3 DNA reads TGCAGTGCTAACATGTATGGTGGCTACACCTTC.

The chain combines TRBV7-9 with TRBJ1-2; TRBD1 matches 7 bases. Germline CDR1 SEHNR, CDR2 FQNEAQ (reference sequence). V was clipped by 7 bases and J by 7 bases; unmatched bases: 6. The CDR3 runs 12 residues. The CDR3 spells CASTGGLFGYTF. DNA of the CDR3: TGTGCCAGCACAGGGGGTCTCTTTGGCTACACCTTC.